Listed below are T cell receptor beta chains from one sample, sequenced in a study of T cells after posttransplantation cyclophosphamide. Profiling relied on immunoSEQ multiplex PCR, and the TCRdb table lists in-frame clones only, not all of them. There are fewer than 2,000 clones in the sample, none observed a single time. This material consisted of PBMCs, taken approximately 390 days after allogeneic stem cell transplant with posttransplant cyclophosphamide. The receptors come from a male patient in his sixties who received an allogeneic stem cell transplant from an unrelated donor, was CMV-positive, and had acute and chronic GVHD. Some T cells may be transferred from the graft donor. Both conserved end residues are part of each CDR3. The order of the fields is J gene, D gene, V gene, CDR3 protein. A D gene is named only where the DNA matches it firmly.

TRBJ1-2	-	TRBV15	CATSRDLAGDYGYTF
TRBJ2-1	TRBD2	TRBV5-6	CASSYTGGRVF
TRBJ2-1	TRBD2	TRBV5-4	CASSSGIITNEQFF
TRBJ2-3	TRBD1	TRBV7-3	CASSKGQTTDTQYF
TRBJ2-2	-	TRBV7-9	CASTLNRAGELFF
TRBJ1-4	-	TRBV6-6	CASRRQLPASYEKLFF
TRBJ1-3	TRBD1	TRBV29-1	CSVFQPDRGYGNTIYF
TRBJ2-1	TRBD2	TRBV27	CASSSLSGRGYNEQFF
TRBJ1-2	TRBD1	TRBV5-1	CASSLGQGVNYGYTF
TRBJ1-4	-	TRBV5-1	CASAKEGGTNEKLFF
TRBJ1-1	-	TRBV9	CASSVGAMNTEAFF
TRBJ1-5	-	TRBV15	CATSRELHAPYSNQPQHF
TRBJ2-5	-	TRBV7-3	CASSSGAMETQYF
TRBJ2-1	-	TRBV9	CASSADSWGYEQFF
TRBJ2-5	TRBD2	TRBV7-9	CASSSRTSGTETQYF
TRBJ2-7	-	TRBV11-1	CASSPLSYEQYF
TRBJ2-3	TRBD2	TRBV15	CATAPRRAGVGTDTQYF
TRBJ1-1	-	TRBV2	CASTPGDGTEAFF
TRBJ2-3	TRBD2	TRBV5-4	CASSVPPPYSGRAGADTQYF
TRBJ1-2	-	TRBV5-1	CASSLAGVGGYTF
TRBJ1-5	-	TRBV30	CAWSVKGEGNQPQHF
TRBJ2-1	TRBD2	TRBV4-2	CASSQEGLAGNEQFF
TRBJ2-2	-	TRBV7-3	CASSYRVAPNTGELFF
TRBJ2-5	TRBD2	TRBV19	CASSLLAGGPQETQYF